The next 18 T cell receptor beta chains were all read from a single sample in a study of response to subunit inactivated influenza vaccine. TCRdb re-analysed the RT-PCR reads in MiXCR, keeping a single row per CDR3 protein. This sample carries hundreds of thousands of distinct CDR3 sequences, 9.5% to 15% of them seen once, and the ten largest clones take 7.8%. The sample was non-naive T cells sorted from PBMCs, taken around two weeks before vaccination. These receptors came from a middle-aged man who received an inactivated influenza vaccine.

This clonotype occurred a few times. V usage is TRBV6-2 or TRBV6-3 and J usage is TRBJ2-7, with 7 bases matching TRBD1. This CDR3 is 14 amino acids long. V was clipped by 2 bases and J by 6 bases; unmatched bases: 7. Germline values: CDR1 MNHEY, CDR2 SVGEGT. CDR3 coding DNA: TGTGCCAGCAGTTACGCACAGGGGATAGTCGAGCAGTACTTC. Amino acid sequence: CASSYAQGIVEQYF.

This clonotype has just a few counts. The V call is TRBV6-1, the J call TRBJ2-5; D is perhaps TRBD1 (7 bases). The ends were cut back, 6 bases at V and 7 bases at J, with 18 bases in the middle. CDR3 length: 14 residues. CDR1 and CDR2 (germline): MNHNS, SASEGT. The CDR3 protein is CASRRRQGGVTQYF. Written as DNA, the CDR3 is TGTGCCAGCAGACGCAGGCAGGGGGGAGTGACCCAGTACTTC.

The chain joins TRBV20-1 to TRBJ1-2, with D possibly being TRBD1 (5 bases). The length of the CDR3 is 14 residues. V lost 4 bases, J lost 0 bases, and 12 bases lay in between. The germline CDR1 and CDR2 sequences are DFQATT and SNEGSKA (reference sequence). The CDR3 sequence is CSANRDGANYGYTF. CDR3 sequence (DNA): TGCAGTGCTAACCGGGACGGCGCTAACTATGGCTACACCTTC.

Comment on this clonotype: A read error may produce the germline difference seen at one junction end. The chain joins TRBV20-1 to TRBJ2-5, with D unclear. The CDR3 consists of 13 residues. Germline values: CDR1 DFQATT, CDR2 SNEGSKA (reference sequence). This CDR3 reads CSARVLPQGTQYF. The CDR3 region has the DNA TGCAGTGCTAGAGTCCTTCCGCAAGGGACCCAGTACTTC.

The chain joins TRBV5-1 to TRBJ2-7, with 7 nucleotides matching TRBD2. V shed 6 bases and J 5 bases; nucleotides not matched to a gene: 17. The CDR3 contains 16 residues. CDR1 and CDR2 from the germline V gene are SGHRS and YFSETQ. As DNA, the CDR3 is TGCGCCAGCAACCCGGGACTAAAGGACGTCGAGCACGAGCAGTACTTC. Translated: CASNPGLKDVEHEQYF. Full variable domain (outside the CDR3, taken from reference TRBV5-1 and TRBJ2-7): KAGVTQTPRYLIKTRGQQVTLSCSPISGHRSVSWYQQTPGQGLQFLFEYFSETQRNKGNFPGRFSGRQFSNSRSEMNVSTLELGDSALYLCASNPGLKDVEHEQYFGPGTRLTVT.

This clonotype was counted between two and nine times. This rearrangement joins TRBV6-5 to TRBJ1-2, with 7 bases aligning to TRBD1. Germline V gene data show CDR1 as MNHEY and CDR2 as SVGAGI. V trimming: 0 bases; J trimming: 3 bases; junction bases outside the gene matches: 7. This CDR3 region has 16 residues. As DNA, the CDR3 is TGTGCCAGCAGTTACTCCCGAGACAGGGTATACTATGGCTACACCTTC. Translation gives CASSYSRDRVYYGYTF.

This clonotype was detected only a few times. This chain's CDR3 is CASSSSSTDTQYF. CDR3 nucleotides: TGTGCCAGCAGCAGCTCTAGCACAGATACGCAGTATTTT. The V gene is TRBV7-3, the J gene TRBJ2-3; unclear D gene. The V gene's germline CDR1 is SGHTA and CDR2 FQGTGA. This CDR3 region has 13 residues. The V end lost 5 bases, the J end lost 0 bases, and 6 bases lay between the germline ends.

Worth noting for this clonotype: At one boundary the junction diverges from the germline segment, which might be a read error. V and J are TRBV28 and TRBJ2-6; D is undetermined. This CDR3 has 16 residues. The germline gives CDR1 MDHEN, CDR2 SYDVKM. CDR3 in amino acids: CDSSPLAYSGANVLTF. For the CDR3, the DNA is TGTGACAGCAGCCCCCTCGCCTACTCTGGGGCCAACGTCCTGACTTTC.

This chain joins TRBV20-1 and TRBJ2-7; 7 nucleotides align to TRBD1. Looked up from germline, CDR1 is DFQATT and CDR2 is SNEGSKA (reference sequence). Trimming removed 3 bases from V and 3 bases from J; junction bases left unmatched: 5. The CDR3 consists of 13 residues. DNA for the CDR3: TGCAGTGCTAGCCGGACAGGATTCTACGAGCAGTACTTC. Protein: CSASRTGFYEQYF.

The V and J genes are TRBV6-2 or TRBV6-3 and TRBJ1-1; D might be TRBD1 (6 bases). Trimming shortened V by 5 bases and J by 0 bases, and 16 bases separated the two germline ends. The CDR3 totals 16 residues. Germline V gene sequence: CDR1 MNHEY, CDR2 SVGEGT. CDR3 in amino acids: CASSPTGSSMNTEAFF. The DNA for the CDR3 is TGTGCCAGCAGTCCTACAGGGTCCTCTATGAACACTGAAGCTTTCTTT.

This clonotype was observed many times. V usage is TRBV30 and J usage is TRBJ1-5; no clear D gene. The CDR3 is 12 residues long. CDR1 and CDR2 (germline): GTSNPN, SVGIG (reference sequence). Trimming took off 3 bases at V and 0 bases at J, with 3 bases between the two ends. The CDR3: CAWRHSNQPQHF. In nucleotides, the CDR3 is TGTGCCTGGAGGCATAGCAATCAGCCCCAGCATTTT.

Details on this clonotype: A much larger clone differs by one base, so this may be a read error. The chain employs TRBV24-1 and TRBJ2-1; 9 bases map to TRBD1. The germline gives CDR1 KGHDR, CDR2 SFDVKD. The CDR3 is 17 residues long. The CDR3 coding sequence is TGTGCCACCAGTGATTCATCCGGGACAGGGATCATCAATGATCAGTTCTTC. Its translation is CATSDSSGTGIINDQFF.

This clonotype has just a few counts. The chain recombines TRBV30 with TRBJ2-1, with 9 bases matching TRBD2. The CDR3 runs to 13 residues. Germline lookup yields CDR1 GTSNPN and CDR2 SVGIG (reference sequence). The junction had 8 bases not matched to a gene; V was cut back by 5 bases and J by 9 bases. The CDR3 here is CAWRRGGLGEQFF. In DNA, the CDR3 is TGTGCCTGGCGGCGGGGGGGTTTGGGTGAGCAGTTCTTC.

The V gene is TRBV20-1, the J gene TRBJ2-7; 8 nucleotides agree with TRBD2. CDR3 length: 14 residues. Germline CDR1 DFQATT, CDR2 SNEGSKA (reference sequence). Trimming cost V 4 bases and J 1 base; bases outside gene matches: 6. The CDR3 sequence: CSATVAGGSYEQYF. In DNA form, the CDR3 reads TGCAGTGCTACTGTCGCGGGAGGATCCTACGAGCAGTACTTC.

The chain carries TRBV3-1 and TRBJ2-2; TRBD2 agrees at 11 bases. Germline trimming cut 4 bases from V and 1 base from J; bases unmatched to any gene: 8. The CDR3 consists of 18 residues. The germline gives CDR1 LGHDT, CDR2 YNNKEL (reference sequence). CDR3 loop: CASSRLLGLAVNTGELFF. The CDR3 DNA is TGTGCCAGCAGCCGACTCCTGGGACTAGCGGTGAACACCGGGGAGCTGTTTTTT. Filled out from reference TRBV3-1 and TRBJ2-2, the complete variable domain reads DTAVSQTPKYLVTQMGNDKSIKCEQNLGHDTMYWYKQDSKKFLKIMFSYNNKELIINETVPNRFSPKSPDKAHLNLHINSLELGDSAVYFCASSRLLGLAVNTGELFFGEGSRLTVL.

V gene TRBV20-1 combines with J gene TRBJ1-1; maybe TRBD1 (6 bases). The germline V gene has CDR1 DFQATT and CDR2 SNEGSKA (reference sequence). Trimming took off 2 bases at V and 1 base at J, with 17 bases between the two ends. The CDR3 covers 16 residues. CDR3 protein: CSARRVGGGANTEAFF. The CDR3 nucleotides read TGCAGTGCTAGAAGGGTAGGAGGGGGAGCGAACACTGAAGCTTTCTTT.

The table lists this clonotype with many counts. V gene TRBV6-2 or TRBV6-3 combines with J gene TRBJ1-5, with D tentatively TRBD1 (6 bases). This CDR3 region has 15 residues. Trimming took 0 bases from V and 0 from J, leaving 6 bases between them. Looked up from germline, CDR1 is MNHEY and CDR2 is SVGEGT. CDR3 nucleotide sequence: TGTGCCAGCAGTTACTCGGGACATAGCAATCAGCCCCAGCATTTT. Its protein product is CASSYSGHSNQPQHF.

This sequence joins TRBV10-3 and TRBJ1-1; 8 positions agree with TRBD1. The CDR3 sequence is 12 residues long. Trimming at V came to 6 bases and at J to 6 bases, leaving 3 bases not matched to a gene. Germline V gene sequence: CDR1 ENHRY, CDR2 SYGVKD. Here the CDR3 reads CAIRSTGAEAFF. The CDR3 DNA is TGTGCCATCAGATCGACAGGGGCTGAAGCTTTCTTT.